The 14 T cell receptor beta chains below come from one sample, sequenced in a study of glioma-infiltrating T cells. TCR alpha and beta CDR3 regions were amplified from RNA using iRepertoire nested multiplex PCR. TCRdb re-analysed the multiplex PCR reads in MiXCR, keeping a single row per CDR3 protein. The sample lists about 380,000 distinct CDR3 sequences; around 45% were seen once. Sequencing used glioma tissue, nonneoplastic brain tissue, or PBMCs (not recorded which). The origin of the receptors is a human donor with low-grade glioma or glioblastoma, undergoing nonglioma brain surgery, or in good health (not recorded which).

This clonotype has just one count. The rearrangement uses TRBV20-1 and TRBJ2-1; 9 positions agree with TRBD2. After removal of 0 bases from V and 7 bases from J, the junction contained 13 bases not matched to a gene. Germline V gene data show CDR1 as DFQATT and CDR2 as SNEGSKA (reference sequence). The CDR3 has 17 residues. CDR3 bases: TGCAGTGCTAGAGATCAGGGCGGGAGGGCCCTTGGGAATGAGCAGTTCTTC. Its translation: CSARDQGGRALGNEQFF.

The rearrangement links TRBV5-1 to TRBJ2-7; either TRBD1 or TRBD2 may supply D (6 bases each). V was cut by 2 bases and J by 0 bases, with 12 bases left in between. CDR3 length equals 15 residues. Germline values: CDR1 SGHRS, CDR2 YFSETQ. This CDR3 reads CASSFGGTLSYEQYF. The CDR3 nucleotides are TGCGCCAGCAGCTTTGGGGGGACACTCTCCTACGAGCAGTACTTC.

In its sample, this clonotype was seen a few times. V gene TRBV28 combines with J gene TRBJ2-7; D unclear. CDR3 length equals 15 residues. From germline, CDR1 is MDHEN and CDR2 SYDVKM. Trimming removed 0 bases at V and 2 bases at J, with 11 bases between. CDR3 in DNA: TGTGCCAGCAGTTTATGGTCGGGCACCACCTACGAGCAGTACTTC. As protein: CASSLWSGTTYEQYF.

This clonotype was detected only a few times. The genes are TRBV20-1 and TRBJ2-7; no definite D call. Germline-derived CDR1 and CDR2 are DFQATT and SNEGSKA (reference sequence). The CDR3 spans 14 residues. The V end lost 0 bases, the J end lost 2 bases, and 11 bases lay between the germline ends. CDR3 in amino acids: CSARDRLFPYEQYF. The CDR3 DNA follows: TGCAGTGCTAGAGACAGGCTGTTCCCCTACGAGCAGTACTTC.

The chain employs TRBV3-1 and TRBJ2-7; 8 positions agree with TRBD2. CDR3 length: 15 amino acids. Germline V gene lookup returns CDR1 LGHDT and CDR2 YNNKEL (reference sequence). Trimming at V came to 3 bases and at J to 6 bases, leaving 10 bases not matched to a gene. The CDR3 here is CASSHTPGLEGEQYF. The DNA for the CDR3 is TGTGCCAGCAGCCACACTCCGGGACTAGAGGGCGAGCAGTACTTC.

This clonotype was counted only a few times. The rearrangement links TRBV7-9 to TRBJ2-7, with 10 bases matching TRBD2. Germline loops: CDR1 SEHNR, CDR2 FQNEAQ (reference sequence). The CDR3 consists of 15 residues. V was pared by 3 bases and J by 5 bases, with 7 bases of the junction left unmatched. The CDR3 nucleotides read TGTGCCAGCAGCTTTCCAGCGGGAGGGCCCAACGAGCAGTACTTC. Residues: CASSFPAGGPNEQYF.

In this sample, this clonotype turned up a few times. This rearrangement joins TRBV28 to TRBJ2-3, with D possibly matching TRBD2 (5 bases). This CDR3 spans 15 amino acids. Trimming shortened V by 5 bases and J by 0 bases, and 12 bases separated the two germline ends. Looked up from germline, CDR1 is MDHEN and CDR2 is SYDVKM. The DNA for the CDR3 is TGTGCCAGCAGTCTTAGCGAATCTAGCACAGATACGCAGTATTTT. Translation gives CASSLSESSTDTQYF.

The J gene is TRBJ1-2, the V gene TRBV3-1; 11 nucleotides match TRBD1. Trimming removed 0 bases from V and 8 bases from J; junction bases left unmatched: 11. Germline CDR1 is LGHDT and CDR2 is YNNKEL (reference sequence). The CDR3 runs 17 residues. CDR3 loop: CASSQEQDRGRVGGYTF. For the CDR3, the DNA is TGTGCCAGCAGCCAAGAACAGGACAGGGGGCGCGTTGGCGGCTACACCTTC.

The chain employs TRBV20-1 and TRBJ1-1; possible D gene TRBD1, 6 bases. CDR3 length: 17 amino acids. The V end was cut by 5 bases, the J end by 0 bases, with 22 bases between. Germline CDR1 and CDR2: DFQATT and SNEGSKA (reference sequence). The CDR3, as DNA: TGCAGTGCTGGGGGAGGGGGAGCAGGGTGGGTGAACACTGAAGCTTTCTTT. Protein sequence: CSAGGGGAGWVNTEAFF.

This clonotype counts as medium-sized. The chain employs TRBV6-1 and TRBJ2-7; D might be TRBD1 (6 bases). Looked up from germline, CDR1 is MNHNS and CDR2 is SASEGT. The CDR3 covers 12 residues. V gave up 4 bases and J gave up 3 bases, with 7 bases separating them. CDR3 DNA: TGTGCCAGCAGTGGGACAGTCTACGAGCAGTACTTC. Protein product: CASSGTVYEQYF.

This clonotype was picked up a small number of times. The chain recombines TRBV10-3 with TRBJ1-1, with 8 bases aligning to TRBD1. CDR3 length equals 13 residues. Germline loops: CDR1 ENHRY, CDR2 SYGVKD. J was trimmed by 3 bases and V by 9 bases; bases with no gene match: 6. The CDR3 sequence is CAIQGDQDTEAFF. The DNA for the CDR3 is TGTGCCATACAGGGGGATCAGGACACTGAAGCTTTCTTT.

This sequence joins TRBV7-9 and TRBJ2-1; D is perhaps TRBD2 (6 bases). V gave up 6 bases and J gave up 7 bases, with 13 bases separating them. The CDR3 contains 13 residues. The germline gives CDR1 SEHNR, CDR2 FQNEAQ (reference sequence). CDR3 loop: CASSFAGGNEQFF. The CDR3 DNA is TGTGCCAGCAGTTTTGCCGGGGGTAATGAGCAGTTCTTC.

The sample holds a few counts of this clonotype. CDR3 in amino acids: CASSWGLLYEQYF. The CDR3 region has the DNA TGTGCCAGCAGCTGGGGACTTCTCTACGAGCAGTACTTC. The V call is TRBV7-2, the J call TRBJ2-7; a weak D match, TRBD2 (6 bases). Germline lookup yields CDR1 SGHTA and CDR2 FQGNSA. This CDR3 region has 13 residues. V lost 4 bases and J 3 bases, leaving 10 bases between the germline ends.

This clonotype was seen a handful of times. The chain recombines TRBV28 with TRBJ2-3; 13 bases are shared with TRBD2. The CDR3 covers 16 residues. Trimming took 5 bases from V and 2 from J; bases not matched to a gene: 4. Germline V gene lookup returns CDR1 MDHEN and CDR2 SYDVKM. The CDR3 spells CASSTSGRGDTDTQYF. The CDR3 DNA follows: TGTGCCAGCAGTACTAGCGGGAGGGGGGACACAGATACGCAGTATTTT.